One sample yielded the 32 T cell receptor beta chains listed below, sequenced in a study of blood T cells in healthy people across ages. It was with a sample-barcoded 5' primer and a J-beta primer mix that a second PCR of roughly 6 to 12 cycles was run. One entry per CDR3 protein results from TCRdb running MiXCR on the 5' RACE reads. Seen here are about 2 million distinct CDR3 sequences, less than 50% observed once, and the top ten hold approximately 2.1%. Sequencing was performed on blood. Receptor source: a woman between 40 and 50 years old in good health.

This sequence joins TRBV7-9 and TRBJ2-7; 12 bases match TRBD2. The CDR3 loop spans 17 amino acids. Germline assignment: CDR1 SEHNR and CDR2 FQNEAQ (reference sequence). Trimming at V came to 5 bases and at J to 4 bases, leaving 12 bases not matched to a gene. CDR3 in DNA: TGTGCCAGCAGCCAACCCACTAGCGGGGGGTTATTTTACGAGCAGTACTTC. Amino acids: CASSQPTSGGLFYEQYF.

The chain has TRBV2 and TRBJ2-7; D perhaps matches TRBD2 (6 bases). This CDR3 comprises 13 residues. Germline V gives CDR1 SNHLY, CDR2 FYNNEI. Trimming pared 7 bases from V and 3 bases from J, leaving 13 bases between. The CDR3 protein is CASKRDWDYEQYF. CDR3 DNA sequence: TGTGCCAGCAAGAGGGACTGGGACTACGAGCAGTACTTC.

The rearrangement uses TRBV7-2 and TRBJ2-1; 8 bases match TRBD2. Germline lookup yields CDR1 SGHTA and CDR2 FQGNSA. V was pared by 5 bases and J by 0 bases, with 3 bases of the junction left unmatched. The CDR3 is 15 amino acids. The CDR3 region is CASSVRGVSYNEQFF. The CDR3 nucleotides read TGTGCCAGCAGCGTGCGGGGGGTCTCCTACAATGAGCAGTTCTTC.

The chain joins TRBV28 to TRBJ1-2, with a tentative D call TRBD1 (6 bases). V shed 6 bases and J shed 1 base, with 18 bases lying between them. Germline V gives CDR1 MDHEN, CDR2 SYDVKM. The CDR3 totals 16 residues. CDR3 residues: CASSPPVGGGNYGYTF. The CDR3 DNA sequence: TGTGCCAGCAGCCCACCCGTAGGGGGAGGTAACTATGGCTACACCTTC.

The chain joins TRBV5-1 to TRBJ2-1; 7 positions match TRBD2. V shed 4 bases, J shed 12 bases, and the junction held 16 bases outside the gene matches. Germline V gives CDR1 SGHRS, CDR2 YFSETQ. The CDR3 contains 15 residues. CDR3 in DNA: TGCGCCAGCAGCGCCGGACAACGGGGGGATGCCGGGCAGTTCTTC. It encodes CASSAGQRGDAGQFF.

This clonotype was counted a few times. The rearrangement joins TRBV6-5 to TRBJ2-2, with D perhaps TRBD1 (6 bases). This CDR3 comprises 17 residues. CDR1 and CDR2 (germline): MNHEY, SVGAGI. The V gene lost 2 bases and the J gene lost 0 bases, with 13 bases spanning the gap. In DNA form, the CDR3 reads TGTGCCAGCAGTTACGGATTCGACAGGTCGAACACCGGGGAGCTGTTTTTT. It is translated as CASSYGFDRSNTGELFF.

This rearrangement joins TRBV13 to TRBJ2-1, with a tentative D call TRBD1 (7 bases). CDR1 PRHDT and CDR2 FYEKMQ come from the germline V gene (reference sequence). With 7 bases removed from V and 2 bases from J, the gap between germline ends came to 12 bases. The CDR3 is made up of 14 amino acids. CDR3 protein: CASNQGGPYNEQFF. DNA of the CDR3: TGTGCCAGCAACCAGGGGGGTCCCTACAATGAGCAGTTCTTC.

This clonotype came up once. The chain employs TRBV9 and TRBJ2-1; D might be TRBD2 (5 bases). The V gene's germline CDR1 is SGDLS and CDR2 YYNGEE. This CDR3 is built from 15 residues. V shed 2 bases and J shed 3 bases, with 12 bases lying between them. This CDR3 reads CASSVNRGGYNEQFF. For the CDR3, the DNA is TGTGCCAGCAGCGTTAACCGAGGAGGCTACAATGAGCAGTTCTTC.

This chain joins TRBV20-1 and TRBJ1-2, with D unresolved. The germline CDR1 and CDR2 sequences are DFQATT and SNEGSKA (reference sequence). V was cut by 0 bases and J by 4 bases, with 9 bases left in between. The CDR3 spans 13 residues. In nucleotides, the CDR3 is TGCAGTGCTAGAGATCAGCCGTCCTATGGCTACACCTTC. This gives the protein CSARDQPSYGYTF.

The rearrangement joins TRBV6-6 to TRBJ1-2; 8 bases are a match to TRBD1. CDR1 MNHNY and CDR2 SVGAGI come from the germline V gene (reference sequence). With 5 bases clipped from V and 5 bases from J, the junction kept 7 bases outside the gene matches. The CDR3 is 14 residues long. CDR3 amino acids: CASSDMDRVYGYTF. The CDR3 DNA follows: TGTGCCAGCAGTGACATGGACAGGGTTTATGGCTACACCTTC.

CDR3 sequence: CASSLWGQGEGFQETQYF. The CDR3 DNA is TGTGCCAGCAGCTTGTGGGGACAGGGAGAAGGGTTTCAAGAGACCCAGTACTTC. V is TRBV11-2 and J is TRBJ2-4; TRBD1 matches 9 bases. TRBJ2-5 matches the DNA end more closely, so the J call is doubtful. The CDR3 spans 18 residues. CDR1 is SGHAT, CDR2 FQNNGV, per germline.

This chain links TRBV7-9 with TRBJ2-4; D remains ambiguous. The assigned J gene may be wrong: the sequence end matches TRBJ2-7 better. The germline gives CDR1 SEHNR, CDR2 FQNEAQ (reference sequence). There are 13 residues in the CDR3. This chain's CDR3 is CASSLSSNYEQYF. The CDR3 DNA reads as TGTGCCAGCAGCTTATCCAGTAACTACGAGCAGTACTTC.

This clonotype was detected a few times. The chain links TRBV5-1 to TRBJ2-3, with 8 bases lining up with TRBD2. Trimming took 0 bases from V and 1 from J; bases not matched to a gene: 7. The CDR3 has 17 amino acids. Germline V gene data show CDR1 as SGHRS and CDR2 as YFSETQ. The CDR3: CASSLAVTSVGTDTQYF. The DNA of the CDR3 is TGCGCCAGCAGCTTGGCGGTGACTAGCGTCGGCACAGATACGCAGTATTTT.

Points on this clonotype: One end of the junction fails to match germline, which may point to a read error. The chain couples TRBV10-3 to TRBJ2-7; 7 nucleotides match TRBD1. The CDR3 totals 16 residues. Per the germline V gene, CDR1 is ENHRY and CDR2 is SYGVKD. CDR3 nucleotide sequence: TGTGCCATCAGTGAGGGGGACAGTCCCAGCTCCGACGAGCAGTACTTC. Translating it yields CAISEGDSPSSDEQYF.

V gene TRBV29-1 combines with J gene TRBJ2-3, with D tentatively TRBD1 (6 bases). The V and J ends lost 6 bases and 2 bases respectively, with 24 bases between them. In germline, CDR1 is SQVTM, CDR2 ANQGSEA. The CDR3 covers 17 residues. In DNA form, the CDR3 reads TGCAGCGTCCGGACAGATTTCTTTCTCTCGAACACAGATACGCAGTATTTT. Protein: CSVRTDFFLSNTDTQYF.

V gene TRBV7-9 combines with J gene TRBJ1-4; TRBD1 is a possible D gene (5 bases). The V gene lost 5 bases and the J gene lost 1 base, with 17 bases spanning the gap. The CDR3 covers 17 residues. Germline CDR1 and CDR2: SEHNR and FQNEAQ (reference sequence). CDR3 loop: CASSRRNIRETNEKLFF. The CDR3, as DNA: TGTGCCAGCAGCCGAAGAAATATCAGGGAAACTAATGAAAAACTGTTTTTT.

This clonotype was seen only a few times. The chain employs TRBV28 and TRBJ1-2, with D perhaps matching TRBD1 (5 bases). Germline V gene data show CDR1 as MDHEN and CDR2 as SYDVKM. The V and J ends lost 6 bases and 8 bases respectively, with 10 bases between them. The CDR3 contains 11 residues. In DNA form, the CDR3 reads TGTGCCAGCAGACCAGGGCGCGGCTACACCTTC. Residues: CASRPGRGYTF.

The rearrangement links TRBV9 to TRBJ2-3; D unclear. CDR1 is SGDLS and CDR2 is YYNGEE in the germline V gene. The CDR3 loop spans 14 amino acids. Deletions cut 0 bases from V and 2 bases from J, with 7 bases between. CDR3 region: CASSVGRNTDTQYF. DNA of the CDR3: TGTGCCAGCAGCGTAGGGAGAAACACAGATACGCAGTATTTT.

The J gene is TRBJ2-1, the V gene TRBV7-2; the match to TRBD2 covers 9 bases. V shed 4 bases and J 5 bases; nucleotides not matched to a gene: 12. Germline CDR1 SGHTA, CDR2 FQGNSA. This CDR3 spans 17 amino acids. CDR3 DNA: TGTGCCAGCAGCTCCCTCAGTGATAGCGGGGGCGACAATGAGCAGTTCTTC. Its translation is CASSSLSDSGGDNEQFF.

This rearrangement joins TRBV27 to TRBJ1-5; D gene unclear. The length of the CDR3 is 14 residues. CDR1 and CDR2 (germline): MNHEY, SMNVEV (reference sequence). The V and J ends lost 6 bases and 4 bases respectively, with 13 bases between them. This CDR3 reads CASSKGLANQPQHF. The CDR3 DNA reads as TGTGCCAGCAGCAAGGGATTAGCAAATCAGCCCCAGCATTTT.

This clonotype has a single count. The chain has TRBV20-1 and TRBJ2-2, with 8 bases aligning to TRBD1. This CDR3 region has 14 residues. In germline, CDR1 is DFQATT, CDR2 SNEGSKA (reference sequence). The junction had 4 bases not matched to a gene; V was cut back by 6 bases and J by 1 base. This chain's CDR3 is CSARTGLNTGELFF. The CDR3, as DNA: TGCAGTGCGAGGACAGGGTTGAACACCGGGGAGCTGTTTTTT.

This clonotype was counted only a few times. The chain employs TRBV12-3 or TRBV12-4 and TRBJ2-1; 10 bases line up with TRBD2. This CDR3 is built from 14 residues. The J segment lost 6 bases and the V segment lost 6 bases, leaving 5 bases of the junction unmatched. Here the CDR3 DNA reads TGTGCCAGCAGGACTAGCGGGCATTTCAATGAGCAGTTCTTC. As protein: CASRTSGHFNEQFF.

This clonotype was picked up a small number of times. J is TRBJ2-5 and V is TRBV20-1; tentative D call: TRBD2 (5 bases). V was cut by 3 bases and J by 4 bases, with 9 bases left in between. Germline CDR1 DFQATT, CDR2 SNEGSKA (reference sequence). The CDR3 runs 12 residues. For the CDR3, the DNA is TGCAGTGCTAGCATTGGGAGAGAGACCCAGTACTTC. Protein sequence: CSASIGRETQYF.

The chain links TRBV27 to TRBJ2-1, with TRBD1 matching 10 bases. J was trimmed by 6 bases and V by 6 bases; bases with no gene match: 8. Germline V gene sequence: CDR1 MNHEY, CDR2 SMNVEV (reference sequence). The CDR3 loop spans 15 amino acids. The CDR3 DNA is TGTGCCAGCAGATCGGGACAGGGGCCTTCCAATGAGCAGTTCTTC. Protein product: CASRSGQGPSNEQFF.

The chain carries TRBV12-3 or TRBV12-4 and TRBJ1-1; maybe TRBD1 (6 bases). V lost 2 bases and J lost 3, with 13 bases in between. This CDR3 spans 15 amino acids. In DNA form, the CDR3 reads TGTGCCAGCAGTTTACCACAGGGATTCGACACTGAAGCTTTCTTT. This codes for CASSLPQGFDTEAFF.

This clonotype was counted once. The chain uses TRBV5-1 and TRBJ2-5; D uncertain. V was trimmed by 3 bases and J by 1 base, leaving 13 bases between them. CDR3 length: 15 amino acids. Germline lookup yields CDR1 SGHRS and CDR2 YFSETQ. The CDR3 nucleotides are TGCGCCAGCAGCTGGGGTTTGGGCAGCCAAGAGACCCAGTACTTC. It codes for CASSWGLGSQETQYF.

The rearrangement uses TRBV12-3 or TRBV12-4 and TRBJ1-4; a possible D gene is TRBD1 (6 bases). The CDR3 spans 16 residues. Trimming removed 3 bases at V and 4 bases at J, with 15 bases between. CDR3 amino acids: CASSFLAGQHNEKLFF. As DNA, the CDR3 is TGTGCCAGCAGTTTTTTAGCAGGACAGCATAATGAAAAACTGTTTTTT.

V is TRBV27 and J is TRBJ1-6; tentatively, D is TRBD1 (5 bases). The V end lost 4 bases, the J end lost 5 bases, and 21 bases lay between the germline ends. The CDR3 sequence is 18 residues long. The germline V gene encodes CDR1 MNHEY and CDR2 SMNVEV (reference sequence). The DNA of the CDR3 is TGTGCCAGCAGTTGGGCTATGCCCTCACCAGGGAATAATTCACCCCTCCACTTT. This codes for CASSWAMPSPGNNSPLHF.

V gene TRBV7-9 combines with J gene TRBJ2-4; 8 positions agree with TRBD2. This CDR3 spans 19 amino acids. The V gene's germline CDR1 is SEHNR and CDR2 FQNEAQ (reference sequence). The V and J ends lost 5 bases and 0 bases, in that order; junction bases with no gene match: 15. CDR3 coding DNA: TGTGCCAGCAGCCCGACAATTAGACGGGGGGGCCGAGCCAAAAACATTCAGTACTTC. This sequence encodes CASSPTIRRGGRAKNIQYF.

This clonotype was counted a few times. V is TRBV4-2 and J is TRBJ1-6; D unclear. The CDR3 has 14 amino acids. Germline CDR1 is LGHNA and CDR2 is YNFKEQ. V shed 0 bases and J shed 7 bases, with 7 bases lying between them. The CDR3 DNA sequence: TGTGCCAGCAGCCAAGACAGACTCAATTCACCCCTCCACTTT. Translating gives CASSQDRLNSPLHF.

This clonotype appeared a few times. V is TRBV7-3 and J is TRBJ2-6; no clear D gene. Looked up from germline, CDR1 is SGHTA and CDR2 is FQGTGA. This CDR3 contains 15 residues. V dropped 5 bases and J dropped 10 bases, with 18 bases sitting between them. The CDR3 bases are TGTGCCAGCAGCCCCACACGGAACGCCCCTAACGTCCTGACTTTC. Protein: CASSPTRNAPNVLTF.

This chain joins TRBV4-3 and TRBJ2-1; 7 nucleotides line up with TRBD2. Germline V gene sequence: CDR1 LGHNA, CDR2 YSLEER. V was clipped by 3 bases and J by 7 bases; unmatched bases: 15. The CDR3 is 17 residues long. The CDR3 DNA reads TGCGCCAGCAGCCAGTGGGGCGGGGGTACGGGTGGAAATGAGCAGTTCTTC. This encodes CASSQWGGGTGGNEQFF.